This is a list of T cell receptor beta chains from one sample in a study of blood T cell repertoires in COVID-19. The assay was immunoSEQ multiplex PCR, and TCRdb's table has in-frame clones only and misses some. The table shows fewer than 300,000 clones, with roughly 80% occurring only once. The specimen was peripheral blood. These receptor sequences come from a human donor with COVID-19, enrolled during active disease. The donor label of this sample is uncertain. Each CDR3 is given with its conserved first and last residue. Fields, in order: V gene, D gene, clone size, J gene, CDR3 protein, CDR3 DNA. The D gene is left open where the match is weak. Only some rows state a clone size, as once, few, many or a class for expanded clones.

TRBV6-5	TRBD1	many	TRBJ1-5	CASKIQGGYNQPQHF	TGTGCCAGCAAGATACAGGGGGGATACAATCAGCCCCAGCATTTT
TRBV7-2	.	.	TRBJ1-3	CASSLGGQGNTIYF	TGTGCCAGCAGCTTAGGAGGGCAAGGAAACACCATATATTTT
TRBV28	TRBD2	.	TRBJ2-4	CASSRMGGKGIQYF	TGTGCCAGCAGTCGAATGGGGGGGAAGGGCATTCAGTACTTC
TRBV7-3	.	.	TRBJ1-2	CASSQTNYGYTF	TGTGCCAGCAGCCAGACTAACTATGGCTACACCTTC
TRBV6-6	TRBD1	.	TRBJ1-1	CASRPTGGGTEAFF	TGTGCCAGCAGACCGACAGGGGGAGGGACTGAAGCTTTCTTT
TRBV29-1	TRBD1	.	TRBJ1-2	CSGTTGGDHGYTF	TGCAGCGGAACTACAGGGGGAGACCATGGCTACACCTTC
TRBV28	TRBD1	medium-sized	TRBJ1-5	CASSPPKGASNQPQHF	TGTGCCAGCAGCCCCCCTAAGGGGGCGAGCAATCAGCCCCAGCATTTT
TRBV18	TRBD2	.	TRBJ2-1	CASSPGAVAGENNEQFF	TGTGCCAGCTCACCAGGGGCCGTAGCGGGGGAGAACAATGAGCAGTTCTTC
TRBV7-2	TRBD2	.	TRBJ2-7	CASSHATSGSSSYEQYF	TGTGCCAGCAGCCATGCGACTAGCGGGAGTAGCTCCTACGAGCAGTACTTC
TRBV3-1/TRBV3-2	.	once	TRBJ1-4	CASSQTSLNEKLFF	TGTGCCAGCAGCCAGACATCTTTAAATGAAAAACTGTTTTTT
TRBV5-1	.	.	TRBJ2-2	CASSLALDVGELFF	TGCGCCAGCAGCTTGGCCTTAGATGTCGGGGAGCTGTTTTTT
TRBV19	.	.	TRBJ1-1	CASSVQGTGTEAFF	TGTGCCAGTAGTGTACAGGGTACGGGCACTGAAGCTTTCTTT
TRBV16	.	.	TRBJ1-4	CASSPETGGNEKLFF	TGTGCCAGCAGCCCGGAGACAGGAGGAAACGAAAAACTGTTTTTT
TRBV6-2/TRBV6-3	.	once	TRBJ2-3	CASSYLSSAGTDTQYF	TGTGCCAGCAGTTACCTCTCAAGTGCGGGCACAGATACGCAGTATTTT
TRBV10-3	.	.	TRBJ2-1	CAIGPGGSYNEQFF	TGTGCCATCGGCCCCGGGGGCTCCTACAATGAGCAGTTCTTC
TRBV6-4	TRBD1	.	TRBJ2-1	CASSVTGTYNEQFF	TGTGCCAGCAGTGTGACAGGGACATACAATGAGCAGTTCTTC